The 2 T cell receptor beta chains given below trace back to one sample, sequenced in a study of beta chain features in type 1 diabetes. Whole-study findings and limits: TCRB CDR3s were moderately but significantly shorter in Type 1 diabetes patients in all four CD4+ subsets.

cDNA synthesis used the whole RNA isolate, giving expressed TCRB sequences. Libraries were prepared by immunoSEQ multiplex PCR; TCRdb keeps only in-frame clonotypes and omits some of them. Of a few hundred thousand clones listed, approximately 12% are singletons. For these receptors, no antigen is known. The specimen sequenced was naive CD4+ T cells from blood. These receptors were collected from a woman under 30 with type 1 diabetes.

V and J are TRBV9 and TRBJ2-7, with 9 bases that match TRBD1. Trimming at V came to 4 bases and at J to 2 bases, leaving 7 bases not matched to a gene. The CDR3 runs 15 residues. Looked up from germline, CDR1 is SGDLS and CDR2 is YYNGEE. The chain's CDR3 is CASSPTGTGPYEQYF. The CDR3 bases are TGTGCCAGCAGCCCCACCGGGACAGGGCCCTACGAGCAGTACTTC.

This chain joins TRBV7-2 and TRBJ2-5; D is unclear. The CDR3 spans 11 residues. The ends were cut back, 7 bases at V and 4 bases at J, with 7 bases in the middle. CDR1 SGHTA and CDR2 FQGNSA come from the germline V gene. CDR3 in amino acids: CASTFGETQYF. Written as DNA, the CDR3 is TGTGCCAGCACCTTCGGAGAGACCCAGTACTTC.